Shown below are 5 T cell receptor beta chains from a single sample sequenced in a study of blood T cell repertoires in COVID-19. TCRdb's copy holds only in-frame clones and misses some; the assay was immunoSEQ multiplex PCR. The table has tens of thousands of clones, more than 75% seen once. Sequences were obtained from peripheral blood. These receptors all come from a human donor in a cohort sampled during active COVID-19.

The gene calls are TRBV2 and TRBJ1-5; perhaps TRBD1 as D (5 bases). Germline CDR1 SNHLY, CDR2 FYNNEI. The CDR3 loop spans 12 amino acids. Deletions cut 8 bases from V and 9 bases from J, with 14 bases between. The CDR3 here is CASLRGTGPQHF. For the CDR3, the DNA is TGTGCCAGCCTTCGGGGGACGGGGCCCCAGCATTTT.

This chain connects TRBV9 to TRBJ2-3; TRBD2 aligns across 9 bases. Germline V CDR1 and CDR2: SGDLS, YYNGEE. The CDR3 extends over 17 amino acids. V shed 0 bases, J shed 2 bases, and the junction held 7 bases outside the gene matches. This chain's CDR3 is CASSVATTSGFTDTQYF. CDR3 nucleotides: TGTGCCAGCAGCGTAGCTACGACTAGCGGCTTCACAGATACGCAGTATTTT.

This rearrangement joins TRBV5-4 to TRBJ1-1, with 9 bases that match TRBD1. V shed 3 bases and J 1 base; nucleotides not matched to a gene: 4. Germline loops: CDR1 SGHNT, CDR2 YYREEE (reference sequence). The CDR3 is made up of 15 amino acids. CDR3 nucleotides: TGTGCCAGCAGCTCCCCGGGACAGGGGAACACTGAAGCTTTCTTT. The encoded protein is CASSSPGQGNTEAFF.

The chain has TRBV2 and TRBJ2-5; 8 nucleotides align to TRBD1. With 8 bases clipped from V and 3 bases from J, the junction kept 11 bases outside the gene matches. Germline CDR1 SNHLY, CDR2 FYNNEI. This CDR3 region has 15 residues. The CDR3 DNA is TGTGCCAGCCGAATTACAGGGGGTCGGGAAGAGACCCAGTACTTC. This codes for CASRITGGREETQYF.

The chain recombines TRBV19 with TRBJ2-5, with D perhaps matching TRBD2 (6 bases). Between the trimmed V and J ends, which lost 4 bases and 2 bases, there was a span of 14 bases. This CDR3 contains 15 residues. Germline V gene data show CDR1 as LNHDA and CDR2 as SQIVND (reference sequence). CDR3 sequence: CASSNPSEGQETQYF. The CDR3, as DNA: TGTGCCAGTAGTAACCCTAGCGAGGGGCAAGAGACCCAGTACTTC.